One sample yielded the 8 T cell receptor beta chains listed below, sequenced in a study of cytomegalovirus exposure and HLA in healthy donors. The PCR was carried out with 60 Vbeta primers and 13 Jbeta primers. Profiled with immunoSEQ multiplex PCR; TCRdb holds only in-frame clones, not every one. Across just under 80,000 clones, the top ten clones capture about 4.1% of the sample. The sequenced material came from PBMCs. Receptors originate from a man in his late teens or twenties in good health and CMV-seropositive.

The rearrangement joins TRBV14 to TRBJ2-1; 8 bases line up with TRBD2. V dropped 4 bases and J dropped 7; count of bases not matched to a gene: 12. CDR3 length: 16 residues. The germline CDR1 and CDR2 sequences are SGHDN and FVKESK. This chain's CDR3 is CASSLYGGAGGNEQFF. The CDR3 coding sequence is TGTGCCAGCAGCCTCTACGGGGGGGCCGGGGGGAATGAGCAGTTCTTC. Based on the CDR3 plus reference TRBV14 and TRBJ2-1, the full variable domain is EAGVTQFPSHSVIEKGQTVTLRCDPISGHDNLYWYRRVMGKEIKFLLHFVKESKQDESGMPNNRFLAERTGGTYSTLKVQPAELEDSGVYFCASSLYGGAGGNEQFFGPGTRLTVL.

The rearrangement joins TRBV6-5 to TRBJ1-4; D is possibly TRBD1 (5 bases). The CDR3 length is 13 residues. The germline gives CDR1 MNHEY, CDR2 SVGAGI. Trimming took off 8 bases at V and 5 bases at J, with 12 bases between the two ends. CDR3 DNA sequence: TGTGCCAGCCATGGGGGGGGAAATGAAAAACTGTTTTTT. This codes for CASHGGGNEKLFF.

The CDR3 region has the DNA TGCGCCAGCAGCCAGGGCTCCGGGGGTGGTAACACTGAAGCTTTCTTT. It specifies CASSQGSGGGNTEAFF. The rearrangement joins TRBV4-1 to TRBJ1-1, with D perhaps TRBD1 (5 bases). CDR1 and CDR2 from the germline V gene are MGHRA and YSYEKL. CDR3 size: 16 residues. Trimming removed 3 bases at V and 2 bases at J, with 16 bases between.

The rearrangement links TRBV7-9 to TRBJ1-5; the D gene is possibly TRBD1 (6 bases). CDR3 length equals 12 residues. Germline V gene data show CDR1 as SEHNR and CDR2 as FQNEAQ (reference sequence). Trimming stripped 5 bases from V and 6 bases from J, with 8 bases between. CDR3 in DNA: TGTGCCAGCAGCCAAGGGGGTCAGCCCCAGCATTTT. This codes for CASSQGGQPQHF.

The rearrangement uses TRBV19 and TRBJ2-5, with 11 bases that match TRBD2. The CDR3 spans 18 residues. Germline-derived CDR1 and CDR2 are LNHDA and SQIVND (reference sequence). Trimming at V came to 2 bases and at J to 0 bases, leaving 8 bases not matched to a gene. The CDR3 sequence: CASSISTSGDEYQETQYF. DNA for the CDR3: TGTGCCAGTAGTATATCGACTAGCGGGGACGAATACCAAGAGACCCAGTACTTC.

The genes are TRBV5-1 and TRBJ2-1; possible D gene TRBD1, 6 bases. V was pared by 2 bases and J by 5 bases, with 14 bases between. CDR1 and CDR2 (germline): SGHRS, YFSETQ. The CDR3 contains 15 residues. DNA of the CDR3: TGCGCCAGCAGCTTAATCCCGGACAGCAACAATGAGCAGTTCTTC. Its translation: CASSLIPDSNNEQFF.

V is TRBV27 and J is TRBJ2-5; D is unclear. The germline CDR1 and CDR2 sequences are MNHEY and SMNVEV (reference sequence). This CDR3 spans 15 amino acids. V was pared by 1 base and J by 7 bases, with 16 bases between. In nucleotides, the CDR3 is TGTGCCAGCAGTTTATTGGCCCTGCCTCCGGGGACCCAGTACTTC. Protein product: CASSLLALPPGTQYF.

DNA for the CDR3: TGTGCCAGCAGCCCCGGACAGGGTGACACTGAAGCTTTCTTT. It yields the protein CASSPGQGDTEAFF. The chain is built from TRBV11-2 and TRBJ1-1; 8 bases are a match to TRBD1. The CDR3 contains 14 residues. Trimming cost V 5 bases and J 3 bases; bases outside gene matches: 5. From germline, CDR1 is SGHAT and CDR2 FQNNGV.